Reported below is one TCR beta chain. Its antigen is unidentified. The data were produced by immunoSEQ multiplex PCR, yet TCRdb's version contains in-frame clones alone and is incomplete. The sample records about 170,000 clones, more than 80% being singletons. CDR3 length: 11 amino acids. Germline V CDR1 and CDR2: MDHEN, SYDVKM. V was shortened by 7 bases and J by 4 bases, with 8 bases between the two germline ends. The source of the sample is a study of T cell responses to AZD1222 COVID-19 vaccine. Study-wide results and limits: Spike-specific TCR breadth and depth grew following two AZD1222 doses. CD4 TCRs linked to vaccination spanned spike, dominating at 160-218 and 743-854. Clonal diversity may have been underestimated, and the donors were mostly white British, with more females than males.

The sample in question was peripheral blood, obtained on day 0 of AZD1222 vaccination. The source is an adult in good health. The rearrangement links TRBV28 to TRBJ2-7, with D maybe TRBD1 (6 bases). DNA of the CDR3: TGTGCCAGCAAAACAGGGTACGAGCAGTACTTC. It encodes CASKTGYEQYF.